This TCR beta chain was documented in a study of CD8 T cells in Susac syndrome. Random hexamers primed reverse transcription of about 0.45 to 1 ug RNA. MiXCR was run by TCRdb on the immunoSEQ multiplex PCR reads, yielding one entry per CDR3 protein. The table lists roughly 180,000 distinct CDR3 sequences, about 95% of them singletons. Trimming removed 5 bases from V and 1 base from J, with 8 bases in between. Germline values: CDR1 MRHNA, CDR2 SNTAGT. The CDR3 sequence is 13 residues long. The V and J genes are TRBV6-4 and TRBJ1-1, with D uncertain. This receptor was taken from a human donor with Susac syndrome. Source material: CD4+ T cells from PBMCs. The CDR3 DNA follows: TGTGCCAGCAGTTCTGATCCGAACACTGAAGCTTTCTTT. Translated: CASSSDPNTEAFF.